A selection of T cell receptor beta chains follows, all from one sample in a study of T-cell memory formation after mild COVID-19. One entry per CDR3 protein, called by TCRdb with MiXCR from the 5' RACE reads. Found here are a few hundred thousand distinct CDR3 sequences, 27% of them singletons; the top ten hold about an eighth. Sequences were obtained from PBMCs or a T cell subset sorted from them (not recorded which). These receptors came from an adult woman who had mild COVID-19 (a few samples of this study predate the infection). Cell type and time point are not known. Both conserved end residues are part of each CDR3. The order of the fields is V gene, J gene, CDR3 protein.

TRBV5-1	TRBJ1-1	CASSEQGNTEAFF
TRBV23-1	TRBJ2-1	CASSQRDRVFF
TRBV12-3/TRBV12-4	TRBJ2-1	CASRIGTEYNEQFF
TRBV7-9	TRBJ2-4	CASSLEVRGGPQYF
TRBV20-1	TRBJ2-5	CSARGSRGETQYF
TRBV15	TRBJ2-1	CATAGGPGYNEQFF
TRBV7-2	TRBJ2-7	CASSSAGARKYF
TRBV12-2	TRBJ1-5	CASLPGRDRGMESNQPQHF
TRBV2	TRBJ2-2	CASSADSGTTGELFF
TRBV11-2	TRBJ2-7	CASSFQGALDEQYF
TRBV6-2/TRBV6-3	TRBJ2-5	CASSYSAWTAKETQYF
TRBV4-3	TRBJ2-3	CASSPSGKRGTTDTQYF
TRBV18	TRBJ2-3	CASSPPALRGRTDTQYF
TRBV5-5	TRBJ1-5	CASSFRVGADQPQHF
TRBV7-8	TRBJ2-7	CASSPRTVGSYEQYF
TRBV5-1	TRBJ1-1	CASSKQGNTEAFF
TRBV18	TRBJ2-3	CASSKTVTDTQYF
TRBV7-3	TRBJ2-1	CASSPPGQGSNEQFF
TRBV27	TRBJ2-5	CASRLAPPFPQYF
TRBV5-5	TRBJ1-4	CASSLGRGPLHEGLFF
TRBV6-6	TRBJ2-3	CASLAGPSTDTQYF
TRBV6-6	TRBJ1-1	CASSYDREAFF
TRBV6-2/TRBV6-3	TRBJ2-1	CASTGAYNEQFF
TRBV12-3/TRBV12-4	TRBJ2-1	CASRPPADGSGGEQFF
TRBV6-5	TRBJ1-1	CASRVGAMNTEAFF
TRBV12-3/TRBV12-4	TRBJ2-5	CASSFTDSGSETQYF
TRBV29-1	TRBJ2-7	CSVEAGRGPSYEQYF
TRBV29-1	TRBJ2-3	CSVATGTGNTDTQYF
TRBV6-2/TRBV6-3	TRBJ2-7	CASSYPPSSGGTYEQYF
TRBV11-2	TRBJ2-1	CASSSLGTSGRANEQFF
TRBV24-1	TRBJ2-1	CATSETSGRDGNEQFF
TRBV20-1	TRBJ1-5	CSAVPWSNQPQHF
TRBV29-1	TRBJ2-1	CSVEDGAGSVNEQFF
TRBV20-1	TRBJ2-3	CSVAGGVTDTQYF
TRBV3-1	TRBJ1-6	CASSQQQGNSPLHF
TRBV6-1	TRBJ2-1	CASSDRGNEQFF
TRBV7-6	TRBJ2-2	CASSLRTSGDAELFF
TRBV6-4	TRBJ1-5	CASKKNSSQGFDRVTNQPQHF
TRBV7-2	TRBJ1-3	CGSRGAGNTIYF
TRBV14	TRBJ2-5	CASSQGLLAGPQETQYF
TRBV3-1	TRBJ2-5	CASSQEYTQYF